This record looks at one T cell receptor beta chain sequence and its context. The data stem from a study of blood T cell repertoires in COVID-19. The overall study: Nucleic acid was either cDNA or gDNA, and it came from T cells, B-cell-depleted T cells, or PBMCs.

Per the original data handling: Counts of nucleated cells, estimated from reference gene primer amplification, were obtained. Assay used: immunoSEQ multiplex PCR; TCRdb lists only in-frame clones, some missing. That table supplies the V and J calls and clone size; D and trimming were determined from the DNA. The sample includes around 300,000 clones, 85% seen only once; the top ten take just over 7%. The CDR3 is 14 amino acids. Germline V gives CDR1 LGHDT, CDR2 YNNKEL (reference sequence). The V end lost 4 bases, the J end lost 7 bases, and 17 bases lay between the germline ends. This clonotype was obtained from a human donor in a cohort sampled during active COVID-19. Sample: peripheral blood. The chain combines TRBV3-1 (or the pseudogene TRBV3-2) with TRBJ2-7; unclear D gene. The CDR3 DNA reads TGTGCCAGCAGCCTTCTGTCGGGTACGCGGGAGCAGTACTTC. It translates to CASSLLSGTREQYF.